This T cell receptor beta chain was recovered during a study of shared clonotypes between healthy human individuals. In the study overall: Per donor, three plates held CD4 naive cells, three held CD4 memory, two held CD8 naive and one held CD8 memory. Study-wide results and caveats: Larger richness was generally estimated for naive than memory subsets.

Every immunoSEQ plate was one replicate of a subset's evenly spread DNA. Profiled with immunoSEQ multiplex PCR; TCRdb holds only in-frame clones, not every one. The sample has some 550,000 clones, more than 95% seen once. As regards this clone: Its antigen is as yet unknown.

CDR1 and CDR2 (germline): SNHLY, FYNNEI. Trimming removed 7 bases at V and 0 bases at J, with 13 bases between. The CDR3 totals 15 residues. The TCR sequence derives from a woman aged 25-40 years in good health. The V call is TRBV2, the J call TRBJ1-5; D may be TRBD1 (6 bases). Input material: naive CD4+ T cells sorted from blood. Stated subset: CD45RA+ positively selected. The CDR3 is CASNAQGNSNQPQHF. The CDR3 DNA follows: TGTGCCAGCAACGCACAGGGAAATAGCAATCAGCCCCAGCATTTT.